This T cell receptor (beta chain) was retrieved from a study of T-cell memory formation after mild COVID-19. The germline V and J ends were trimmed by 4 bases and 7 bases, with 11 bases remaining between them. Germline V lookup: CDR1 MGHRA, CDR2 YSYEKL. CDR3 size: 12 residues. TCRdb re-analysed the 5' RACE reads in MiXCR, keeping a single row per CDR3 protein. This sample has 300,000 to 400,000 distinct CDR3 sequences; around 15% occur once, and the top ten carry about 22%. What was sequenced was PBMCs or a T cell subset sorted from them (not recorded which). The receptor was derived from a young man who had mild COVID-19 (a few samples of this study predate the infection). Cell type and time point are not known. The chain joins TRBV4-1 to TRBJ2-7; D possibly corresponds to TRBD1 (5 bases). CDR3: CASSPPRGEQYF. CDR3 bases: TGCGCCAGCAGCCCGCCAAGGGGAGAGCAGTACTTC.